The 30 T cell receptor beta chains in this list originate from one sample, sequenced in a study of identical twins. One entry per CDR3 protein results from TCRdb running MiXCR on the 5' RACE reads. The data hold hundreds of thousands of distinct CDR3 sequences, with around 6.6% observed a single time. These same data were also listed under a study on yellow fever vaccine responses in identical twins.

Sequenced: memory (CD45RO+) T cells sorted from blood. The receptors were sampled from a woman aged 18-35 years in good health.

The V gene is TRBV6-4, the J gene TRBJ2-7; TRBD2 matches 9 bases. Per the germline V gene, CDR1 is MRHNA and CDR2 is SNTAGT. The CDR3 covers 16 residues. V lost 1 base and J lost 3; bases outside the gene matches: 7. The CDR3 spells CASSDLGSGGNYEQYV. CDR3 sequence (DNA): TGTGCCAGCAGTGACTTGGGTAGCGGGGGAAACTACGAGCAGTACGTC.

This chain joins TRBV10-2 and TRBJ2-5; D unresolved. Germline CDR1 reads WSHSY; CDR2 reads SAAADI. The CDR3 has 13 amino acids. Trimming took off 4 bases at V and 1 base at J, with 7 bases between the two ends. The CDR3 DNA follows: TGCGCCAGCAGTGTCCTAGGCCAAGAGACCCAGTACTTC. Translation gives CASSVLGQETQYF.

For this clonotype: This clone may be a read error of a much larger clone one base away. This rearrangement joins TRBV5-1 to TRBJ2-1; D is perhaps TRBD1 or TRBD2 (5 bases each). Per the germline V gene, CDR1 is SGHRS and CDR2 is YFSETQ. The CDR3 is made up of 16 amino acids. The ends were cut back, 0 bases at V and 1 base at J, with 11 bases in the middle. The CDR3 loop is CASSLDLGASYNEQFF. CDR3 coding DNA: TGCGCCAGCAGCTTGGATCTCGGGGCTTCCTACAATGAGCAGTTCTTC.

This clonotype has a count of ten or more. The V gene is TRBV6-5, the J gene TRBJ1-2; TRBD1 matches at 10 bases. There are 12 residues in the CDR3. V lost 8 bases to trimming and J lost 6 bases; unmatched junction nucleotides: 3. The germline gives CDR1 MNHEY, CDR2 SVGAGI. This CDR3 reads CASGQGVHGYTF. The CDR3, as DNA: TGTGCCAGCGGACAGGGGGTTCATGGCTACACCTTC.

The gene calls are TRBV5-4 and TRBJ2-3; 10 bases are shared with TRBD2. In germline, CDR1 is SGHNT, CDR2 YYREEE (reference sequence). This CDR3 contains 17 residues. Trimming cost V 4 bases and J 3 bases; bases outside gene matches: 11. The CDR3 protein is CASSTPELAGTTDTQYF. CDR3 DNA sequence: TGTGCCAGCAGCACGCCCGAACTAGCGGGGACTACAGATACGCAGTATTTT.

V gene TRBV18 combines with J gene TRBJ1-5, with 7 bases lining up with TRBD1. The V gene end was trimmed by 4 bases and the J gene end by 4 bases; junction bases not matched to a gene: 4. There are 14 residues in the CDR3. Germline V gene sequence: CDR1 KGHSH, CDR2 LQKENI. DNA for the CDR3: TGTGCCAGCTCACGCGGGACAGCTAATCAGCCCCAGCATTTT. This sequence encodes CASSRGTANQPQHF.

This chain uses TRBV20-1 with TRBJ2-1; D may be TRBD1 (7 bases). Per germline, CDR1 DFQATT and CDR2 SNEGSKA (reference sequence). The CDR3 runs to 15 residues. Trimming removed 3 bases at V and 2 bases at J, with 14 bases between. This CDR3 reads CSARNAGQPYNEQFF. DNA of the CDR3: TGCAGTGCTAGGAACGCGGGACAGCCCTACAATGAGCAGTTCTTC.

The chain is built from TRBV20-1 and TRBJ2-5; 11 bases fit TRBD2. Unmatched junction bases numbered 3, after V lost 3 bases and J lost 0 bases. CDR3 length: 15 residues. Germline CDR1 is DFQATT and CDR2 is SNEGSKA (reference sequence). In DNA form, the CDR3 reads TGCAGTGCTAGCCCTAGCGGGGGGTACCAAGAGACCCAGTACTTC. Amino acid sequence: CSASPSGGYQETQYF.

Only a few counts were recorded for this clonotype. J is TRBJ2-2 and V is TRBV5-6; the D is unclear. The CDR3 sequence is 16 residues long. V shed 1 base and J shed 4 bases, with 14 bases lying between them. In germline, CDR1 is SGHDT, CDR2 YYEEEE. CDR3 residues: CASSLYLRVTTGELFF. CDR3 in DNA: TGTGCCAGCAGCTTGTACTTACGGGTTACCACCGGGGAGCTGTTTTTT.

The chain joins TRBV27 to TRBJ1-2; D may be TRBD1 (5 bases). This CDR3 contains 14 residues. Germline V lookup: CDR1 MNHEY, CDR2 SMNVEV (reference sequence). V lost 2 bases and J 5 bases, leaving 12 bases between the germline ends. CDR3 in DNA: TGTGCCAGCAGTTTAGGAACAGGAATTTATGGCTACACCTTC. As protein: CASSLGTGIYGYTF.

This chain connects TRBV11-3 to TRBJ1-1, with TRBD1 matching 8 bases. Trimming removed 6 bases from V and 7 bases from J; junction bases left unmatched: 7. Per germline, CDR1 SGHNT and CDR2 YENEEA. The CDR3 runs 13 residues. The CDR3 protein is CASSPTGALEAFF. In nucleotides, the CDR3 is TGTGCCAGCAGTCCGACAGGGGCCCTTGAAGCTTTCTTT. Based on the CDR3 plus reference TRBV11-3 and TRBJ1-1, the full variable domain is EAGVVQSPRYKIIEKKQPVAFWCNPISGHNTLYWYLQNLGQGPELLIRYENEEAVDDSQLPKDRFSAERLKGVDSTLKIQPAELGDSAVYLCASSPTGALEAFFGQGTRLTVV.

This clonotype occurred many times. This chain joins TRBV7-2 and TRBJ2-2; the D is unclear. Trimming removed 4 bases from V and 7 bases from J, with 10 bases in between. This CDR3 has 13 amino acids. Germline V gives CDR1 SGHTA, CDR2 FQGNSA. CDR3 amino acids: CASSSIIVGELFF. The CDR3, as DNA: TGTGCCAGCAGCTCCATAATTGTCGGGGAGCTGTTTTTT. Complete variable domain (other parts from reference TRBV7-2 and TRBJ2-2): GAGVSQSPSNKVTEKGKDVELRCDPISGHTALYWYRQSLGQGLEFLIYFQGNSAPDKSGLPSDRFSAERTGGSVSTLTIQRTQQEDSAVYLCASSSIIVGELFFGEGSRLTVL.

This clonotype was counted at least ten times. The gene calls are TRBV28 and TRBJ2-3; 12 bases are shared with TRBD2. J lost 2 bases, V lost 4 bases, and 4 bases had no gene match. The CDR3 loop spans 16 amino acids. Germline loops: CDR1 MDHEN, CDR2 SYDVKM. As DNA, the CDR3 is TGTGCCAGCAGTTCCGGGACTAGCGGGTCCACAGATACGCAGTATTTT. Protein product: CASSSGTSGSTDTQYF.

This clonotype was seen only a few times. In DNA form, the CDR3 reads TGCAGTGCTAGGGGGGGCCAGGATGAGCAGTTCTTC. Translating it yields CSARGGQDEQFF. This chain uses TRBV20-1 with TRBJ2-1; D may correspond to TRBD1 or TRBD2 (6 bases each). Trimming removed 3 bases from V and 8 bases from J, with 11 bases in between. Germline lookup yields CDR1 DFQATT and CDR2 SNEGSKA (reference sequence). This CDR3 contains 12 residues.

The V and J genes are TRBV20-1 and TRBJ2-3; 10 bases align to TRBD2. Germline V lookup: CDR1 DFQATT, CDR2 SNEGSKA (reference sequence). This CDR3 region has 17 residues. Unmatched junction bases numbered 11, after V lost 0 bases and J lost 5 bases. The CDR3 reads CSARDWGAGGIGDTQYF. CDR3 nucleotide sequence: TGCAGTGCTAGAGATTGGGGAGCGGGAGGGATCGGAGATACGCAGTATTTT.

This clonotype showed up just a few times. The rearrangement links TRBV11-1 to TRBJ2-1; 8 bases are shared with TRBD2. J lost 7 bases, V lost 10 bases, and 6 bases had no gene match. This CDR3 spans 12 amino acids. Germline V lookup: CDR1 SGHAT, CDR2 FQDESV (reference sequence). CDR3 DNA: TGTGCCACACGGGAGGGCCTGAATGAGCAGTTCTTC. Protein product: CATREGLNEQFF.

This clonotype was observed a handful of times. The chain is built from TRBV9 and TRBJ2-1; D is ambiguous. Between the trimmed V and J ends, which lost 4 bases and 6 bases, there was a span of 17 bases. This CDR3 contains 15 residues. The germline V gene has CDR1 SGDLS and CDR2 YYNGEE. CDR3 loop: CASSHTKISGNEQFF. The CDR3 DNA reads as TGTGCCAGCAGCCATACCAAAATTAGTGGCAATGAGCAGTTCTTC.

V and J are TRBV18 and TRBJ2-2; D may be TRBD1 (7 bases). The germline V gene has CDR1 KGHSH and CDR2 LQKENI. There are 15 residues in the CDR3. V lost 8 bases and J 2 bases, leaving 15 bases between the germline ends. For the CDR3, the DNA is TGTGCCAGCACTGCGGGACAGATAAACACCGGGGAGCTGTTTTTT. Translation: CASTAGQINTGELFF.

Many counts were recorded for this clonotype. The DNA for the CDR3 is TGCGCCAGCAGCCCCGGGGTAGCGGGCTACAATGAGCAGTTCTTC. It codes for CASSPGVAGYNEQFF. The rearrangement uses TRBV5-1 and TRBJ2-1, with 7 positions matching TRBD2. The junction had 7 bases not matched to a gene; V was cut back by 4 bases and J by 3 bases. The CDR3 has 15 residues. Germline loops: CDR1 SGHRS, CDR2 YFSETQ. Filled out from reference TRBV5-1 and TRBJ2-1, the complete variable domain reads KAGVTQTPRYLIKTRGQQVTLSCSPISGHRSVSWYQQTPGQGLQFLFEYFSETQRNKGNFPGRFSGRQFSNSRSEMNVSTLELGDSALYLCASSPGVAGYNEQFFGPGTRLTVL.

The sample holds a few counts of this clonotype. The chain combines TRBV25-1 with TRBJ2-3, with 12 bases that match TRBD2. Trimming cost V 1 base and J 2 bases; bases outside gene matches: 16. Per the germline V gene, CDR1 is MGHDK and CDR2 is SYGVNS. This CDR3 region has 21 residues. For the CDR3, the DNA is TGTGCCAGCAGTGAATCGACTAGCGGGAGAGAGAGGGCGAAACCCACAGATACGCAGTATTTT. The encoded protein is CASSESTSGRERAKPTDTQYF.

This clonotype was counted a few times. This chain joins TRBV6-1 and TRBJ2-1; D is undetermined. From germline, CDR1 is MNHNS and CDR2 SASEGT. V lost 0 bases and J 10 bases, leaving 13 bases between the germline ends. The CDR3 runs to 14 residues. In DNA form, the CDR3 reads TGTGCCAGCAGTGAAGCAGATGAGGTGGGGGAGCAGTTCTTC. Translated: CASSEADEVGEQFF.

This clonotype was counted only a few times. The CDR3 protein is CSARVPAGELETQYF. In DNA, the CDR3 is TGCAGTGCTAGAGTTCCAGCGGGAGAGTTAGAGACCCAGTACTTC. V is TRBV20-1 and J is TRBJ2-5; 8 bases map to TRBD2. The CDR3 is 15 residues long. V trimming: 1 base; J trimming: 4 bases; junction bases outside the gene matches: 8. Germline CDR1 and CDR2: DFQATT and SNEGSKA (reference sequence).

This clonotype was counted many times. The V call is TRBV12-3 or TRBV12-4, the J call TRBJ2-1, with D perhaps TRBD1 (6 bases). V lost 8 bases and J 6 bases, leaving 14 bases between the germline ends. The CDR3 extends over 13 amino acids. The CDR3 region has the DNA TGTGCCAGCCTGAGGGGGAGAGGCAATGAGCAGTTCTTC. It yields the protein CASLRGRGNEQFF.

This clonotype was observed a few times. This chain connects TRBV20-1 to TRBJ1-5; 8 positions agree with TRBD1. Trimming took 2 bases from V and 3 from J; bases not matched to a gene: 6. The CDR3 has 15 amino acids. Germline CDR1 is DFQATT and CDR2 is SNEGSKA (reference sequence). This chain's CDR3 is CSARRQGTDNQPQHF. The CDR3 region has the DNA TGCAGTGCTAGACGACAGGGGACGGACAATCAGCCCCAGCATTTT.

The chain couples TRBV12-3 or TRBV12-4 to TRBJ2-7; 7 nucleotides line up with TRBD2. This CDR3 spans 14 amino acids. The junction had 9 bases not matched to a gene; V was cut back by 6 bases and J by 4 bases. CDR3 DNA: TGTGCCAGCAGCAAACTCGGCGGGAGTTACGAGCAGTACTTC. It encodes CASSKLGGSYEQYF.

This clonotype was seen only a few times. The rearrangement links TRBV28 to TRBJ2-5; 10 bases agree with TRBD2. Germline CDR1 reads MDHEN; CDR2 reads SYDVKM. V lost 5 bases and J lost 3; bases outside the gene matches: 15. CDR3 length: 18 residues. The CDR3 loop reads CASSKEPGLASWEETQYF. The CDR3 DNA follows: TGTGCCAGCAGTAAAGAACCGGGACTAGCGAGTTGGGAAGAGACCCAGTACTTC. The variable domain in full, completed from reference TRBV28 and TRBJ2-5, reads DVKVTQSSRYLVKRTGEKVFLECVQDMDHENMFWYRQDPGLGLRLIYFSYDVKMKEKGDIPEGYSVSREKKERFSLILESASTNQTSMYLCASSKEPGLASWEETQYFGPGTRLLVL.

The chain joins TRBV4-1 to TRBJ2-3; 10 bases are shared with TRBD2. With V trimmed by 1 base and J by 5 bases, 3 bases remained unmatched. This CDR3 spans 15 amino acids. The germline CDR1 and CDR2 sequences are MGHRA and YSYEKL. This CDR3 reads CASSQGVAGGDTQYF. As DNA, the CDR3 is TGCGCCAGCAGCCAAGGGGTAGCGGGAGGAGATACGCAGTATTTT.

This clonotype has just a few counts. The J gene is TRBJ2-5, the V gene TRBV5-8, with D maybe TRBD1 (6 bases). The CDR3 sequence is 16 residues long. V was cut by 1 base and J by 3 bases, with 16 bases left in between. The germline V gene has CDR1 SGHTS and CDR2 YDEGEE. The CDR3, as DNA: TGTGCCAGCAGCTTGTTAAGAGGACAGTCAAAAGAGACCCAGTACTTC. Translated: CASSLLRGQSKETQYF.

The chain links TRBV18 to TRBJ2-6, with a weak D call TRBD2 (6 bases). The CDR3 runs to 16 residues. Germline loops: CDR1 KGHSH, CDR2 LQKENI. V shed 5 bases and J shed 4 bases, with 15 bases lying between them. CDR3 sequence reads: CASSNRAGTGANVLTF. The DNA for the CDR3 is TGTGCCAGCTCAAATCGGGCGGGGACCGGGGCCAACGTCCTGACTTTC.

V usage is TRBV20-1 and J usage is TRBJ1-4; a weak D match, TRBD1 (5 bases). This CDR3 region has 13 residues. Looked up from germline, CDR1 is DFQATT and CDR2 is SNEGSKA (reference sequence). CDR3 protein: CSAGGRENEKLFF. In DNA form, the CDR3 reads TGCAGCGCTGGAGGCAGGGAGAATGAAAAACTGTTTTTT.